A selection of T cell receptor beta chains follows, all from one sample in a study of shared clonotypes between healthy human individuals. Sequenced by immunoSEQ multiplex PCR; TCRdb stores in-frame clones only, minus some. The sample has about 2 million clones; about 95% are singletons. The sequenced sample consisted of naive CD8+ T cells sorted from blood. The source is a man younger than 35 in good health. CDR3s include the opening cysteine and the closing phenylalanine or tryptophan. Fields, in order: J gene, V gene, D gene, CDR3 length, clone size, CDR3 protein, CDR3 DNA. D genes are given only for firm matches. Clone size is shown for a subset of rows, as once, few, many or a class of expanded clone.

TRBJ2-7,TRBV29-1,TRBD1,13,.,CSVGWTGFDEQYF,TGCAGCGTTGGGTGGACAGGATTCGACGAGCAGTACTTC
TRBJ2-7,TRBV4-3,TRBD1,14,.,CASSTDRGFYEQYF,TGCGCCAGCAGCACGGACAGGGGATTTTACGAGCAGTACTTC
TRBJ2-5,TRBV7-9,TRBD2,15,.,CASSGDNAGGETQYF,TGTGCCAGCAGCGGGGACAATGCGGGAGGAGAGACCCAGTACTTC
TRBJ2-5,TRBV18,.,12,few,CASSPDQETQYF,TGTGCCAGCTCACCAGACCAAGAGACCCAGTACTTC
TRBJ2-2,TRBV7-9,.,14,.,CASIDTANTGELFF,TGTGCCAGCATCGACACCGCGAACACCGGGGAGCTGTTTTTT
TRBJ1-6,TRBV4-1,.,14,.,CASSQAAGQSPLHF,TGCGCCAGCAGCCAAGCGGCAGGTCAATCACCCCTCCACTTT
TRBJ2-1,TRBV7-2,.,14,.,CASSLGEGYNEQFF,TGTGCCAGCAGCTTAGGCGAGGGCTACAATGAGCAGTTCTTC
TRBJ2-7,TRBV5-4,.,13,.,CASSLAASYEQYF,TGTGCCAGCAGCTTGGCAGCGTCCTACGAGCAGTACTTC
TRBJ2-7,TRBV27,.,12,.,CASGFSGYEQYF,TGTGCCAGCGGATTCTCTGGCTACGAGCAGTACTTC
TRBJ1-1,TRBV9,.,18,.,CASSVGSGGAFEGTEAFF,TGTGCCAGCAGCGTAGGTTCCGGGGGCGCCTTCGAAGGCACTGAAGCTTTCTTT
TRBJ2-1,TRBV6-6,.,13,.,CASSGSSANEQFF,TGTGCCAGCAGTGGATCTAGCGCAAATGAGCAGTTCTTC
TRBJ2-1,TRBV6-5,TRBD2,15,.,CASSYSSGVYNEQFF,TGTGCCAGCAGTTACTCCAGCGGGGTCTACAATGAGCAGTTCTTC
TRBJ2-2,TRBV6-6,.,15,.,CASSYEEGSAGELFF,TGTGCCAGCAGTTACGAGGAAGGGAGCGCCGGGGAGCTGTTTTTT
TRBJ1-3,TRBV5-8,.,15,once,CASSQTRVSGNTIYF,TGTGCCAGCAGTCAGACGCGTGTCTCTGGAAACACCATATATTTT
TRBJ2-7,TRBV7-3,.,15,.,CASSLGQPYSYEQYF,TGTGCCAGCAGCTTAGGACAGCCCTACTCCTACGAGCAGTACTTC
TRBJ2-1,TRBV5-4,TRBD1,15,.,CASSFKGAPIDEQFF,TGTGCCAGCAGCTTTAAGGGGGCCCCGATCGATGAGCAGTTCTTC
TRBJ2-5,TRBV19,.,14,.,CASSLLGAWETQYF,TGTGCCAGTAGCCTGTTGGGCGCCTGGGAGACCCAGTACTTC
TRBJ1-4,TRBV29-1,TRBD1,13,.,CSVLGQGAEKLFF,TGCAGCGTTCTGGGACAGGGTGCGGAAAAACTGTTTTTT
TRBJ2-5,TRBV6-6,TRBD1,16,.,CASSYLGTVKKETQYF,TGTGCCAGCAGTTATCTAGGGACAGTGAAGAAAGAGACCCAGTACTTC
TRBJ1-2,TRBV11-3,.,17,.,CASSLDSLRRANYGYTF,TGTGCCAGCAGCTTAGATTCTCTGCGCAGAGCGAACTATGGCTACACCTTC
TRBJ2-5,TRBV11-2,.,16,.,CASSLDRYPGQETQYF,TGTGCCAGCAGCTTAGATCGTTATCCAGGGCAGGAGACCCAGTACTTC
TRBJ1-1,TRBV11-2,.,15,.,CASSPWTVKNTEAFF,TGTGCCAGCAGCCCCTGGACAGTTAAGAACACTGAAGCTTTCTTT
TRBJ2-7,TRBV9,.,13,.,CASSADSLNEQYF,TGTGCCAGCAGCGCAGACAGTTTAAACGAGCAGTACTTC
TRBJ2-2,TRBV9,.,14,.,CASSVGEASGELFF,TGTGCCAGCAGCGTAGGGGAGGCGAGCGGGGAGCTGTTTTTT
TRBJ2-7,TRBV6-5,.,15,.,CASSYPSDGGYEQYF,TGTGCCAGCAGTTACCCCAGCGACGGGGGCTACGAGCAGTACTTC
TRBJ2-7,TRBV6-1,.,14,.,CASSPVYPSYEQYF,TGTGCCAGCAGCCCAGTCTATCCCTCCTACGAGCAGTACTTC
TRBJ2-3,TRBV7-8,TRBD2,19,.,CASSLGLYGGTASTDTQYF,TGTGCCAGCAGCCTGGGACTATACGGCGGGACGGCTAGCACAGATACGCAGTATTTT
TRBJ2-1,TRBV4-1,TRBD1,16,.,CASSRTGGAVYNEQFF,TGCGCCAGCAGCCGGACAGGGGGCGCAGTCTACAATGAGCAGTTCTTC
TRBJ1-6,TRBV6-6,.,15,.,CASSMGARNNSPLHF,TGTGCCAGCAGTATGGGGGCGCGAAATAATTCACCCCTCCACTTT
TRBJ1-1,TRBV6-1,.,10,once,CASIQFEAFF,TGTGCCAGCATACAGTTTGAAGCTTTCTTT
TRBJ2-1,TRBV7-2,TRBD2,15,.,CASSFWTSGYNEQFF,TGTGCCAGCAGCTTTTGGACTAGTGGGTACAATGAGCAGTTCTTC
TRBJ2-1,TRBV4-1,TRBD2,16,.,CASSQDTGTSSNEQFF,TGCGCCAGCAGCCAAGATACCGGGACTAGCAGCAATGAGCAGTTCTTC
TRBJ2-3,TRBV7-3,TRBD2,15,.,CASSPSGMSTDTQYF,TGTGCCAGCAGCCCAAGCGGGATGAGCACAGATACGCAGTATTTT
TRBJ2-1,TRBV28,.,14,.,CASSPPGTQNEQFF,TGTGCCAGCAGCCCCCCCGGGACGCAAAATGAGCAGTTCTTC
TRBJ1-1,TRBV5-4,.,13,.,CASSLIGHTEAFF,TGTGCCAGCAGCTTGATTGGGCATACTGAAGCTTTCTTT
TRBJ1-2,TRBV6-5,.,12,few,CASRFEVGGYTF,TGTGCCAGCAGATTCGAGGTGGGCGGCTACACCTTC
TRBJ2-7,TRBV6-5,TRBD2,15,.,CASSYWTSGSDEQYF,TGTGCCAGCAGTTACTGGACTAGCGGGAGCGACGAGCAGTACTTC
TRBJ2-2,TRBV19,TRBD1,15,.,CASSTRQGSTGELFF,TGTGCCAGTAGTACTAGACAGGGATCCACCGGGGAGCTGTTTTTT
TRBJ2-1,TRBV5-6,.,11,.,CASSAAYEQFF,TGTGCCAGCAGCGCCGCGTATGAGCAGTTCTTC
TRBJ1-1,TRBV28,.,13,.,CASSLRWDTEAFF,TGTGCCAGCAGTTTAAGGTGGGACACTGAAGCTTTCTTT
TRBJ2-7,TRBV27,TRBD1,16,.,CASSLLGQGKYYEQYF,TGTGCCAGCAGTTTACTGGGACAGGGGAAGTACTACGAGCAGTACTTC
TRBJ2-7,TRBV7-5,.,13,.,CARSTRQRYEQYF,TGTGCCAGAAGCACGCGACAGAGATACGAGCAGTACTTC
TRBJ2-5,TRBV2,.,13,few,CASTTDLQETQYF,TGTGCCAGCACAACGGACCTACAAGAGACCCAGTACTTC
TRBJ2-1,TRBV2,.,15,.,CASSRGGVRVNEQFF,TGTGCCAGCAGTAGAGGGGGGGTCCGGGTTAATGAGCAGTTCTTC
TRBJ2-5,TRBV6-5,.,14,once,CASTLTGLQETQYF,TGTGCCAGCACCCTCACAGGGCTCCAAGAGACCCAGTACTTC
TRBJ2-1,TRBV4-3,.,15,.,CASSQGLVAYNEQFF,TGCGCCAGCAGCCAAGGGCTAGTTGCCTACAATGAGCAGTTCTTC
TRBJ2-3,TRBV6-1,.,16,.,CASSGLLGGSTDTQYF,TGTGCCAGCAGTGGACTCTTGGGGGGAAGCACAGATACGCAGTATTTT
TRBJ2-3,TRBV2,TRBD2,13,.,CASRAGDRDTQYF,TGTGCCAGCAGGGCGGGAGACAGAGATACGCAGTATTTT
TRBJ2-7,TRBV21-1,.,13,.,CASSPRRTYEQYF,TGTGCCAGCAGCCCTCGACGGACCTACGAGCAGTACTTC
TRBJ2-1,TRBV19,.,13,.,CASSIDGEDEQFF,TGTGCCAGTAGTATAGATGGAGAAGATGAGCAGTTCTTC
TRBJ2-7,TRBV6-5,TRBD2,16,.,CASSYGLEAVSYEQYF,TGTGCCAGCAGTTACGGACTAGAGGCGGTCTCCTACGAGCAGTACTTC
TRBJ1-5,TRBV4-2,TRBD1,12,once,CASSHPRGNQHF,TGTGCCAGCAGCCATCCCAGGGGGAACCAGCATTTT
TRBJ1-4,TRBV5-1,.,13,.,CASSGDYREKLFF,TGCGCCAGCAGCGGGGACTACCGTGAAAAACTGTTTTTT
TRBJ2-3,TRBV9,TRBD2,16,.,CASSAEREVGSDTQYF,TGTGCCAGCAGCGCCGAGCGGGAGGTTGGTTCAGATACGCAGTATTTT
TRBJ1-2,TRBV2,.,13,.,CASTGGGPDGYTF,TGTGCCAGCACCGGGGGGGGGCCGGATGGCTACACCTTC
TRBJ2-1,TRBV5-6,TRBD2,15,.,CASTPRGLAGDEQFF,TGTGCCAGCACCCCGAGGGGACTAGCAGGGGATGAGCAGTTCTTC